This T cell receptor beta chain was obtained from a study of T cell responses to AZD1222 COVID-19 vaccine (dated by TCRdb to the early 2020s). About the investigation overall: Because spike-specific TCR depth and breadth did not differ between the two schedules, AZD1222 recipients who got a second dose at roughly 4 weeks were pooled with those who got a second dose at roughly 12 weeks. Trial participants were enrolled by age into 18-55, 56-69 and 70-plus year subgroups, with around 140, 26 and 57 TCR-sequenced participants respectively. TCR sequencing was performed for 230 to 250 trial participants, of whom about 210 were given two doses of AZD1222 and about 25 were given two doses of MenACWY control vaccine.

The CDR3 regions of human TCRbeta chains were analyzed by immunosequencing. In the paper's pipeline: Repertoire TCRs were checked for matches against a reference library of SARS-CoV-2-specific TCRs that had been generated using the MIRA antigen-specificity platform. Breadth was defined as the fraction of unique TCRs that were SARS-CoV-2-associated. Depth was defined as the fraction of total T cells that were SARS-CoV-2-associated. Using the MIRA data, each spike-specific TCR was mapped to the spike region that the TCR reacts to and placed in a CD4 or CD8 class. Log10-transformed breadth and depth values were compared by one-way ANOVA with Sidak's multiple comparisons tests. What TCRdb holds here is the immuneACCESS table cut down to in-frame rearrangements. Part of the clones is not present; checked against another copy, under half of the missing clones reflect an unresolved V gene, and the others are unexplained. V and J calls and clone size are those listed in that table; D and trimming were worked out from the DNA. Across this sample there are nearly 100,000 clones, with 70% to 90% seen only once. The ten top clones hold 2.5% to 3.5% of the sample.

The paper's findings and limits, for the study overall: Conclusions about previously exposed vaccinees were limited because only six or seven AZD1222 recipients were SARS-CoV-2 seropositive at baseline. In the small 56-69-year group, the increase in depth fell short of significance, most likely because of low power. Vaccine-associated CD4 TCRs spanned the whole spike protein, with dominant responses in regions 160-218 and 743-854. Because no day 14 peak-response samples were available, the repertoires could be characterized only after the peak T cell response. Participants were mostly white British and included more females than males, and it was suggested by the authors that clonal diversity may have been underestimated. A significant rise in spike-specific TCR breadth and depth was observed after two AZD1222 doses relative to day 0 and relative to MenACWY recipients. Epitopes outside the regions mutated in the B.1.351 and B.1.1.7 variants were reportedly recognized by nearly half of the unique spike-specific TCRs.

From V the trimming removes 3 bases and from J it removes 4 bases, while the gene matches leave 2 bases of the junction unaccounted for. The cysteine opens and the phenylalanine closes a CDR3 of 13 amino acids. The sequence is cut down to CDR3 DNA, 39 bases in frame from base 1. CDR1 and CDR2 are read off the germline V gene as SGHTA and FQGTGA. The sample's time point, from its label and the paper: baseline before first vaccination. Vaccinee samples came from UK trials COV001 and COV002, including a single-blind randomized controlled phase 2/3 trial of AZD1222 (ChAdOx1 nCoV-19) in healthy adults. For TCRbeta chain sequencing, PBMC samples were collected from trial participants at day 0 and at day 28 after the second dose. A remark on this clone: The target of this receptor is not known. No much larger clone is present one base from it, and per-base qualities are unavailable.

Sample: peripheral blood, taken on day 0 of AZD1222 vaccination. This receptor was obtained from an adult in good health. The V and J segments used are TRBV7-3 and TRBJ1-1, and TRBD1 aligns with 7 junction nucleotides. CDR3 protein: CASSLQGVTEAFF. The bases are TGTGCCAGCAGCTTGCAGGGGGTCACTGAAGCTTTCTTT. Beyond the CDR3, the reference TRBV7-3 and TRBJ1-1 genes provide the residues; the full variable domain reads: GAGVSQTPSNKVTEKGKYVELRCDPISGHTALYWYRQSLGQGPEFLIYFQGTGAADDSGLPNDRFFAVRPEGSVSTLKIQRTERGDSAVYLCASSLQGVTEAFFGQGTRLTVV.